The clone carrying this TCR beta chain was observed many times. The CDR3 has 15 residues. Germline values: CDR1 SGHRS, CDR2 YFSETQ. Germline trimming cut 2 bases from V and 3 bases from J; bases unmatched to any gene: 8. TCRdb reprocessed the 5' RACE reads with MiXCR, giving one entry per CDR3 protein. The sample includes roughly 59,000 distinct CDR3 sequences, roughly 5% of them seen just once. This specimen comes from a study of neurological immune-mediated disorders. This receptor was obtained from a human donor with multiple sclerosis. The donor label of this sample is uncertain. What was sequenced was PBMCs. The chain couples TRBV5-1 to TRBJ2-7; 7 nucleotides match TRBD2. Here the CDR3 DNA reads TGCGCCAGCAGCTTTCGCCTGGGGAGGGGCTACGAGCAGTACTTC. As protein: CASSFRLGRGYEQYF. Complete variable domain (other parts from reference TRBV5-1 and TRBJ2-7): KAGVTQTPRYLIKTRGQQVTLSCSPISGHRSVSWYQQTPGQGLQFLFEYFSETQRNKGNFPGRFSGRQFSNSRSEMNVSTLELGDSALYLCASSFRLGRGYEQYFGPGTRLTVT.